This TCR beta chain was retrieved from a study of cytomegalovirus exposure and HLA in healthy donors. Primers: 60 Vbeta forward and 13 Jbeta reverse. The assay was immunoSEQ multiplex PCR, and TCRdb's table has in-frame clones only and misses some. Of roughly 150,000 clones listed, just under 75% were seen once; the top ten hold about 1.5%. CDR1 and CDR2 (germline): MDHEN, SYDVKM. The CDR3 length is 18 residues. Trimming removed 8 bases from V and 2 bases from J; junction bases left unmatched: 18. What was sequenced was PBMCs. The clonotype comes from a woman between 18 and 30 years old in good health and CMV-seronegative. The chain has TRBV28 and TRBJ1-5; 7 nucleotides line up with TRBD1. CDR3 region: CASLGQERPGERNQPQHF. As DNA, the CDR3 is TGTGCCAGCCTCGGACAGGAAAGGCCCGGGGAGCGCAATCAGCCCCAGCATTTT.